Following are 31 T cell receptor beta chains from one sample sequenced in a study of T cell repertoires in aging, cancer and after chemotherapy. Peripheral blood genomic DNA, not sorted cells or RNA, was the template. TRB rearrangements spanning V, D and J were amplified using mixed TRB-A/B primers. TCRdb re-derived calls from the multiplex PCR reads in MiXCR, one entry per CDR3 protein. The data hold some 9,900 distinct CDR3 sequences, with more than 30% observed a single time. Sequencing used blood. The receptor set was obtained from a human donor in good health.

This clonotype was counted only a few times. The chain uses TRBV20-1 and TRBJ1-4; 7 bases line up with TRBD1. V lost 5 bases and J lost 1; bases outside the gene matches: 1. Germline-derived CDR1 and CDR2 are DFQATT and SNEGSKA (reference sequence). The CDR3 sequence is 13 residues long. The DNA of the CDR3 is TGCAGTGCTCGACAGGGAACTAATGAAAAACTGTTTTTT. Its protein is CSARQGTNEKLFF.

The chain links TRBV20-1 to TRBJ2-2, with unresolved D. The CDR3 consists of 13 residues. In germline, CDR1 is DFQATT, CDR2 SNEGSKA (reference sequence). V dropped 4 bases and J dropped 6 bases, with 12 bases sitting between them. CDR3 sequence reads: CSATAPNSGELFF. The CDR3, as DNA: TGCAGTGCTACAGCTCCTAATTCCGGGGAGCTGTTTTTT.

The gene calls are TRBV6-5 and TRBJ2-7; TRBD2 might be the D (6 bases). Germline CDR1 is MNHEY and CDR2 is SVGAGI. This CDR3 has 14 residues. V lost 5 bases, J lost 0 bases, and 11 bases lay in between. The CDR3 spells CASSGRGVSYEQYV. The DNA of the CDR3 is TGTGCCAGCAGTGGGCGGGGAGTCTCCTACGAGCAGTACGTC.

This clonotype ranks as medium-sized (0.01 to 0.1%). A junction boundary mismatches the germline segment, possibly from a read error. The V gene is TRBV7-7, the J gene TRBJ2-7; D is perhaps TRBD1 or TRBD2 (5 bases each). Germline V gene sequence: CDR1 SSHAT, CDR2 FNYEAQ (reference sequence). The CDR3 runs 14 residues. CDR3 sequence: CASSPSAGSHEQYF. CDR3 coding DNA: TGTGCTAGCAGCCCATCAGCAGGGAGCCACGAGCAGTACTTC.

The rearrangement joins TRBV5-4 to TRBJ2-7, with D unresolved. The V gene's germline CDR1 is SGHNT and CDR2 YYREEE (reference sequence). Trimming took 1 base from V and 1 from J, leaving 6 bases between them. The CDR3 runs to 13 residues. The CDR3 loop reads CASSLLGSYEQYF. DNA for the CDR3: TGTGCCAGCAGCTTGTTAGGATCCTACGAGCAGTACTTC.

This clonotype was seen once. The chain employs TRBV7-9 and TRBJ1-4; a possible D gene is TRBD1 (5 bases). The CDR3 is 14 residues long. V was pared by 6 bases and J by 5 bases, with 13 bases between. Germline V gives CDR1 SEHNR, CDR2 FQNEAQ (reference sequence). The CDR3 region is CASRQDSKNEKLFF. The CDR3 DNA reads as TGTGCCAGCAGACAAGACAGCAAGAATGAAAAACTGTTTTTT.

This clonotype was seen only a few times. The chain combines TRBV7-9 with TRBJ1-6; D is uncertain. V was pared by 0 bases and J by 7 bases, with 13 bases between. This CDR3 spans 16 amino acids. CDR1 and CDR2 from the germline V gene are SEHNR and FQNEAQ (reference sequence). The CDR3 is CASSLAYGLPNSPLHF. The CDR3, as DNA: TGTGCCAGCAGCTTAGCGTACGGGCTGCCAAATTCACCCCTCCACTTT.

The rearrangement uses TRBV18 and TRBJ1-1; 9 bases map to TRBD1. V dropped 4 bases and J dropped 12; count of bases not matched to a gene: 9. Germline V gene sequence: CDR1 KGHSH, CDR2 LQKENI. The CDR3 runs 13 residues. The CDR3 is CASSQSGTGTSFF. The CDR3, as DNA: TGTGCCAGCTCACAATCCGGGACAGGGACGTCTTTCTTT.

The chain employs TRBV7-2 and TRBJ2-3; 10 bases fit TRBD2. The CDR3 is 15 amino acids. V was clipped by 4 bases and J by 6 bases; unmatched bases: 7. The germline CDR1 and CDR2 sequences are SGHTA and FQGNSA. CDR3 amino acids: CASSSAGGPGDTQYF. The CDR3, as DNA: TGTGCCAGCAGCTCAGCGGGGGGGCCAGGGGATACGCAGTATTTT.

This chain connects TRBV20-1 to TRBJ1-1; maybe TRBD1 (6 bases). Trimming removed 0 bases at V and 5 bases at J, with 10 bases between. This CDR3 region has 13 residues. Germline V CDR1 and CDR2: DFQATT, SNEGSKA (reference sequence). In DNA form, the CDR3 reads TGCAGTGCTAGAGAGGGGGCGACTACTGAAGCTTTCTTT. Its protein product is CSAREGATTEAFF.

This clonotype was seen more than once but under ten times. The CDR3 bases are TGCAGTGCCACCCGCGGGATATTCTCTGGAAACACCATATATTTT. Protein: CSATRGIFSGNTIYF. The chain links TRBV20-1 to TRBJ1-3; D remains unclear. Germline CDR1 DFQATT, CDR2 SNEGSKA (reference sequence). V was trimmed by 6 bases and J by 0 bases, leaving 15 bases between them. CDR3 length: 15 amino acids.

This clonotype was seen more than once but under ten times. CDR3 residues: CASSPSRGSLHF. CDR3 sequence (DNA): TGTGCCAGCTCACCATCGCGGGGTTCCCTCCACTTT. The chain combines TRBV18 with TRBJ1-6; D not certain. The ends were cut back, 2 bases at V and 14 bases at J, with 10 bases in the middle. This CDR3 is built from 12 residues. The germline V gene encodes CDR1 KGHSH and CDR2 LQKENI.

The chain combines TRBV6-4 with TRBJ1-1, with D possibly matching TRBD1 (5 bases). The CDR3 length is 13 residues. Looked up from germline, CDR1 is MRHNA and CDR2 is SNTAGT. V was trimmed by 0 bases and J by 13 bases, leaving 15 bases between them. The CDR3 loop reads CASSDSGREDGFF. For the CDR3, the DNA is TGTGCCAGCAGTGACTCAGGCAGGGAGGACGGTTTCTTT.

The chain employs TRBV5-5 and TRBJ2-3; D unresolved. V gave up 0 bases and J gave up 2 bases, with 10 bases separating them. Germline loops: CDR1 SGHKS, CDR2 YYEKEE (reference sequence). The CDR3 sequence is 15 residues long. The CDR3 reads CASSLGVWLTDTQYF. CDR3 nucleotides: TGTGCCAGCAGCTTGGGTGTCTGGCTCACAGATACGCAGTATTTT.

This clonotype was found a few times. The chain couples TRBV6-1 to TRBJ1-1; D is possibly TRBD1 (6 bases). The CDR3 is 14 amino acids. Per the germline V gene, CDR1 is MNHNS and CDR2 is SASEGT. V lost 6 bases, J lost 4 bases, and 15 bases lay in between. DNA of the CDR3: TGTGCCAGCAGGAGGGACATAACGAGCACTGAAGCTTTCTTT. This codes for CASRRDITSTEAFF.

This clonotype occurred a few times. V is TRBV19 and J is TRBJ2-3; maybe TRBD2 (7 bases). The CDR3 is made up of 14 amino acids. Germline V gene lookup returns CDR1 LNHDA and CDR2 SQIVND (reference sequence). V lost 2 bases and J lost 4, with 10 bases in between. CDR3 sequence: CASSIQGRADTQYF. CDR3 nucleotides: TGTGCCAGTAGTATACAGGGGAGGGCAGATACGCAGTATTTT.

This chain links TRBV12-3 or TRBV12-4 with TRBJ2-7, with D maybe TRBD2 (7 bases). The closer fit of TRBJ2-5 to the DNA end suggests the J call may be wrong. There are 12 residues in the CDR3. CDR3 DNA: TGTGCCAGCAGAAGGGGGGGAGAGACCCAGTACTTC. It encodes CASRRGGETQYF.

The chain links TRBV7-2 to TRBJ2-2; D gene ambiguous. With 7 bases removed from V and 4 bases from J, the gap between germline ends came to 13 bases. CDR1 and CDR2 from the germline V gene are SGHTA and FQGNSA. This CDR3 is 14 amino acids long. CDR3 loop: CASTSYPATGELFF. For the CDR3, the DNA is TGTGCCAGCACCTCGTATCCGGCCACCGGGGAGCTGTTTTTT.

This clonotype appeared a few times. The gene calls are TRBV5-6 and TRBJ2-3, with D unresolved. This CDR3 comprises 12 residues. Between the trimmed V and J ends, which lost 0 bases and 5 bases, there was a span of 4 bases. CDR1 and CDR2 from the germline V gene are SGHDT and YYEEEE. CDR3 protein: CASSLGEDTQYF. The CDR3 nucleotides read TGTGCCAGCAGCTTGGGTGAAGATACGCAGTATTTT.

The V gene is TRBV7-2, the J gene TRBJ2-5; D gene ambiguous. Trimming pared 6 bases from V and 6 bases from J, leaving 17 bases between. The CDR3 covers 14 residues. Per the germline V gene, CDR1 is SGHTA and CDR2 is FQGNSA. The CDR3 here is CASSVYSSRKTQYF. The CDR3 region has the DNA TGTGCCAGCAGTGTGTATTCCTCAAGGAAGACCCAGTACTTC.

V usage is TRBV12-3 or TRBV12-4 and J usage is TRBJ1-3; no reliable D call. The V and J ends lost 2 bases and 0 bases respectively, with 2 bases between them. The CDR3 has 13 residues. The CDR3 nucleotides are TGTGCCAGCAGTTTATACTCTGGAAACACCATATATTTT. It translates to CASSLYSGNTIYF.

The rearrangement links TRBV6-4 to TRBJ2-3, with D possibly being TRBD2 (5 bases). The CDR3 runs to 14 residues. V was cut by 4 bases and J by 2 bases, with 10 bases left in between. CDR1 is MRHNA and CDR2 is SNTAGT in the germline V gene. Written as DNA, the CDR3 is TGTGCCAGCAGTGTCAGCGGAGACACAGATACGCAGTATTTT. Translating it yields CASSVSGDTDTQYF.

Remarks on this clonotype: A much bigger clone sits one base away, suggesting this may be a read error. The CDR3 reads CAWSEAVTF. As DNA, the CDR3 is TGTGCCTGGAGTGAGGCAGTAACCTTC. The J gene is TRBJ1-2, the V gene TRBV30; the D is unclear. This CDR3 region has 9 residues. The V gene lost 1 base and the J gene lost 14 bases, with 8 bases spanning the gap. The germline V gene encodes CDR1 GTSNPN and CDR2 SVGIG (reference sequence).

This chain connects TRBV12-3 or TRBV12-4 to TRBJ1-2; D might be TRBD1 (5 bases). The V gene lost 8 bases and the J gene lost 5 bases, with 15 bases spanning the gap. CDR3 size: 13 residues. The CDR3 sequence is CASAPTASYGYTF. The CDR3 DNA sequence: TGTGCCAGCGCCCCGACAGCCTCATATGGCTACACCTTC.

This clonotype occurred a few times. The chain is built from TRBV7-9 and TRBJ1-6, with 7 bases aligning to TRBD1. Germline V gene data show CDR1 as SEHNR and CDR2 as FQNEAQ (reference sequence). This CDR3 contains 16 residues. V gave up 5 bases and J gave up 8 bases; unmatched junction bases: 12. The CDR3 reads CASSPWYRGRHSPLHF. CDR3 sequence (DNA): TGTGCCAGCAGCCCGTGGTACAGGGGTAGGCATTCACCCCTCCACTTT.

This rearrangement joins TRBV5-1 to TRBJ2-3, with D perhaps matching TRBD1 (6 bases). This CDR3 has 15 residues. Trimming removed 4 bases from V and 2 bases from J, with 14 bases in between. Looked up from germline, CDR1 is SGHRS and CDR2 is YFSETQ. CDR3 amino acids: CASSLQGPTTDTQYF. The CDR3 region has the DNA TGCGCCAGCAGCCTACAGGGACCCACCACAGATACGCAGTATTTT.

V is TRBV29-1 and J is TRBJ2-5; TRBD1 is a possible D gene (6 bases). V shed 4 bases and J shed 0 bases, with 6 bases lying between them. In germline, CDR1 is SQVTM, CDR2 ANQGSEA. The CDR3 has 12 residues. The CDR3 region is CSVGQDQETQYF. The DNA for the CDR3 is TGCAGCGTTGGACAGGACCAAGAGACCCAGTACTTC.

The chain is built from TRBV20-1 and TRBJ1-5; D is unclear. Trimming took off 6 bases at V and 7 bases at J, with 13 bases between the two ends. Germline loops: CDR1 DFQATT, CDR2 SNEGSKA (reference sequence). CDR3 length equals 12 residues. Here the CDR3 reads CSAVSLGQPQHF. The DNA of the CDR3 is TGCAGTGCGGTATCCCTAGGGCAGCCCCAGCATTTT.

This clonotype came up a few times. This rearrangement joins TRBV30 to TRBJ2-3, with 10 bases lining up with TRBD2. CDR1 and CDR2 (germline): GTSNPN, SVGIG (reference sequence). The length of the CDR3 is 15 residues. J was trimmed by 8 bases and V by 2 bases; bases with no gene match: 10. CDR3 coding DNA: TGTGCCTGGAGTTTCCCCTCTAGCGGGGGCGGTACGCAGTATTTT. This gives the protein CAWSFPSSGGGTQYF. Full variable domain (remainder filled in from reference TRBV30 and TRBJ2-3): SQTIHQWPATLVQPVGSPLSLECTVEGTSNPNLYWYRQAAGRGLQLLFYSVGIGQISSEVPQNLSASRPQDRQFILSSKKLLLSDSGFYLCAWSFPSSGGGTQYFGPGTRLTVL.

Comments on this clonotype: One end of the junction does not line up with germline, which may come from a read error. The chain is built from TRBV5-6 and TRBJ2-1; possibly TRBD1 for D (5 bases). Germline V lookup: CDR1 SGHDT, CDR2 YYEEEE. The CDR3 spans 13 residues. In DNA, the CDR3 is TGCGCCAGCAGCTTCACACAGGACAATGAGCAGTTCTTC. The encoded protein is CASSFTQDNEQFF.

The CDR3 here is CSARDWDHTEAFF. The CDR3 bases are TGCAGTGCTAGAGATTGGGACCACACTGAAGCTTTCTTT. This chain connects TRBV20-1 to TRBJ1-1; D may be TRBD1 (5 bases). With 0 bases removed from V and 3 bases from J, the gap between germline ends came to 8 bases. Germline assignment: CDR1 DFQATT and CDR2 SNEGSKA (reference sequence). The CDR3 sequence is 13 residues long.